Here is one T cell receptor beta chain with its context. Germline V gives CDR1 ENHRY, CDR2 SYGVKD. V was pared by 0 bases and J by 2 bases, with 2 bases of the junction left unmatched. This CDR3 is 15 amino acids long. The data were obtained in a study of T cell responses to AZD1222 COVID-19 vaccine. Only in-frame clones appear in the TCRdb table, and some are missing; sequencing was by immunoSEQ multiplex PCR. Of some 150,000 clones in the sample, 93% were seen once. The sequences come from peripheral blood, collected on day 0 of MenACWY control vaccination. The origin of this receptor is an adult in good health. The V gene is TRBV10-3, the J gene TRBJ2-7; TRBD2 matches at 9 bases. CDR3 loop: CAISESPSGTYEQYF. The CDR3 coding sequence is TGTGCCATCAGTGAGTCGCCTAGCGGGACCTACGAGCAGTACTTC.